This TCR beta chain stems from a study of identical twins. Study-wide results and limits: The models gave estimates that fell short of the out-of-frame TCR alpha sharing seen in monozygotic twins.

Trimming shortened V by 4 bases and J by 4 bases, and 9 bases separated the two germline ends. This CDR3 has 13 amino acids. The V gene's germline CDR1 is KGHDR and CDR2 SFDVKD. The donor group consisted entirely of healthy Caucasians. It was template switching that added a universal primer site, and there were unique molecular identifiers on the cDNA. TCRdb ran MiXCR on the 5' RACE reads and lists one entry per CDR3 protein. The profile shows approximately 530,000 distinct CDR3 sequences, about a fifth of them singletons. Many counts were recorded for this clonotype. Its antigen is undetermined. The data also belong to a second study, concerning yellow fever vaccine responses in identical twins.

V usage is TRBV24-1 and J usage is TRBJ2-5, with D perhaps matching TRBD2 (6 bases). Sequencing input: CD4+ T cells sorted from blood. The TCR comes from a woman aged 18-29 years in good health. CDR3 in amino acids: CATSDGSRETQYF. In DNA form, the CDR3 reads TGTGCCACCAGTGACGGGAGTCGAGAGACCCAGTACTTC.